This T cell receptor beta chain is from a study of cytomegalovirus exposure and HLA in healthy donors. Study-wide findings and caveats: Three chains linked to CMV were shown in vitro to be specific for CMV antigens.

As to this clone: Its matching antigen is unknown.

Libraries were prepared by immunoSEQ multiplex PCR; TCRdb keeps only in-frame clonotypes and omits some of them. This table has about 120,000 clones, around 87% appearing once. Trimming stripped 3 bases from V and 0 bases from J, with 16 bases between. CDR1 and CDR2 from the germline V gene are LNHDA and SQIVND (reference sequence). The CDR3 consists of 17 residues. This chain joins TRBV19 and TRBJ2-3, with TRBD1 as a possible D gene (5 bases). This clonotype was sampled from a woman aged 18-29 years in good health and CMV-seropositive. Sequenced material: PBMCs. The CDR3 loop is CASSMGRLGASTDTQYF. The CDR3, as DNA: TGTGCCAGTAGTATGGGGCGTCTCGGAGCTAGCACAGATACGCAGTATTTT.